The 16 T cell receptor beta chains in this list originate from one sample, sequenced in a study of OX40 agonist ivuxolimab in advanced cancers. Measured with immunoSEQ multiplex PCR; TCRdb has only the in-frame clones, and not every one. Found here are around 38,000 clones, roughly 82% of them singletons; the top ten hold approximately 6.9%. The source material was CD4+ or CD8+ T cells sorted from blood, sampled in a trial of the OX40 agonist ivuxolimab. Receptors originate from an adult with an advanced solid tumor such as melanoma, head and neck, liver or kidney cancer.

The chain recombines TRBV14 with TRBJ1-4; TRBD1 might be the D (5 bases). The CDR3 is 15 amino acids. Trimming cost V 1 base and J 1 base, with 7 bases left between them. Per germline, CDR1 SGHDN and CDR2 FVKESK. The CDR3 reads CASSQVRGTNEKLFF. In DNA form, the CDR3 reads TGTGCCAGCAGCCAAGTAAGGGGAACTAATGAAAAACTGTTTTTT. The full variable domain, rest sourced from reference TRBV14 and TRBJ1-4, is EAGVTQFPSHSVIEKGQTVTLRCDPISGHDNLYWYRRVMGKEIKFLLHFVKESKQDESGMPNNRFLAERTGGTYSTLKVQPAELEDSGVYFCASSQVRGTNEKLFFGSGTQLSVL.

CDR3 region: CAWSRGQISQPQHF. CDR3 DNA sequence: TGTGCCTGGAGCAGGGGACAGATAAGTCAGCCCCAGCATTTT. The gene calls are TRBV30 and TRBJ1-5, with 7 bases identical to TRBD1. V was clipped by 3 bases and J by 6 bases; unmatched bases: 8. The CDR3 extends over 14 amino acids. The germline V gene has CDR1 GTSNPN and CDR2 SVGIG (reference sequence). Looking up the rest from reference TRBV30 and TRBJ1-5 gives the full variable domain: SQTIHQWPATLVQPVGSPLSLECTVEGTSNPNLYWYRQAAGRGLQLLFYSVGIGQISSEVPQNLSASRPQDRQFILSSKKLLLSDSGFYLCAWSRGQISQPQHFGDGTRLSIL.

This clone was seen a single time. The chain joins TRBV9 to TRBJ1-2, with D hard to call. Germline V gene data show CDR1 as SGDLS and CDR2 as YYNGEE. This CDR3 is 11 amino acids long. With 0 bases removed from V and 7 bases from J, the gap between germline ends came to 4 bases. The CDR3 DNA reads as TGTGCCAGCAGCGTAGCAGGTGGCTACACCTTC. This encodes CASSVAGGYTF.

The CDR3: CASSYNPELVRFF. CDR3 DNA: TGTGCCAGCAGTTACAATCCTGAGCTCGTTAGGTTCTTC. The chain uses TRBV6-5 and TRBJ2-1; D uncertain. The CDR3 consists of 13 residues. V was cut by 2 bases and J by 15 bases, with 17 bases left in between. CDR1 and CDR2 from the germline V gene are MNHEY and SVGAGI.

In its sample, this clone was seen once. The chain joins TRBV4-3 to TRBJ2-1; 7 nucleotides line up with TRBD2. The CDR3 runs 14 residues. V shed 2 bases, J shed 8 bases, and the junction held 6 bases outside the gene matches. Germline values: CDR1 LGHNA, CDR2 YSLEER. The CDR3 region has the DNA TGCGCCAGCAGCCAACCTGAGCGGGACTATGAGCAGTTCTTC. It encodes CASSQPERDYEQFF.

The chain couples TRBV7-9 to TRBJ1-6; D uncertain. Germline loops: CDR1 SEHNR, CDR2 FQNEAQ (reference sequence). V was shortened by 5 bases and J by 6 bases, with 11 bases between the two germline ends. The CDR3 runs to 14 residues. CDR3 region: CASSRTQANSPLHF. CDR3 sequence (DNA): TGTGCCAGCAGCCGGACGCAAGCTAATTCACCCCTCCACTTT.

The chain is built from TRBV9 and TRBJ2-3; either TRBD1 or TRBD2 may fit D (5 bases each). The CDR3 consists of 12 residues. The V gene's germline CDR1 is SGDLS and CDR2 YYNGEE. Trimming removed 3 bases from V and 5 bases from J, with 7 bases in between. The CDR3 DNA is TGTGCCAGCAGCGAGGGGAGAGATACGCAGTATTTT. Encoded protein: CASSEGRDTQYF.

This chain connects TRBV29-1 to TRBJ2-5; D perhaps matches TRBD2 (6 bases). This CDR3 spans 14 amino acids. Germline-derived CDR1 and CDR2 are SQVTM and ANQGSEA. The V end was cut by 4 bases, the J end by 5 bases, with 17 bases between. The CDR3 sequence: CSVAGPGSVETQYF. The CDR3 nucleotides are TGCAGCGTTGCGGGCCCCGGGAGCGTCGAGACCCAGTACTTC.

This clone was detected only a few times. The chain recombines TRBV7-8 with TRBJ1-1, with D hard to call. In germline, CDR1 is SGHVS, CDR2 FQNEAQ. Trimming shortened V by 5 bases and J by 1 base, and 11 bases separated the two germline ends. The CDR3 consists of 14 residues. CDR3 in DNA: TGTGCCAGCAGCCTCCCTAATACGAACACTGAAGCTTTCTTT. It is translated as CASSLPNTNTEAFF.

This clone rates as medium-sized. The J gene is TRBJ2-1, the V gene TRBV11-2; D gene ambiguous. V lost 4 bases, J lost 3 bases, and 10 bases lay in between. This CDR3 spans 14 amino acids. CDR1 SGHAT and CDR2 FQNNGV come from the germline V gene. CDR3 sequence reads: CASSSLTNYNEQFF. In DNA form, the CDR3 reads TGTGCCAGCAGCTCGCTTACTAACTACAATGAGCAGTTCTTC.

The rearrangement links TRBV5-1 to TRBJ2-7, with a weak D call TRBD2 (7 bases). CDR3 size: 12 residues. Trimming pared 5 bases from V and 6 bases from J, leaving 12 bases between. In germline, CDR1 is SGHRS, CDR2 YFSETQ. The CDR3 region has the DNA TGCGCCAGCAGTTGGGGGGGCTGCGAGCAGTACTTC. It is translated as CASSWGGCEQYF.

The chain joins TRBV29-1 to TRBJ1-1; perhaps TRBD1 as D (6 bases). There are 13 residues in the CDR3. Between the trimmed V and J ends, which lost 7 bases and 2 bases, there was a span of 14 bases. CDR1 is SQVTM and CDR2 is ANQGSEA in the germline V gene. CDR3 nucleotides: TGCAGCGCTATGACAGGTACTAACACTGAAGCTTTCTTT. Its translation is CSAMTGTNTEAFF.

The chain couples TRBV7-6 to TRBJ2-7; D unresolved. CDR3 size: 11 residues. Trimming shortened V by 4 bases and J by 6 bases, and 7 bases separated the two germline ends. Germline CDR1 reads SGHVS; CDR2 reads FNYEAQ. The CDR3 DNA sequence: TGTGCCAGCAGCTCCCGGGTCGAGCAGTACTTC. Protein sequence: CASSSRVEQYF. The full variable domain, with the rest looked up from reference TRBV7-6 and TRBJ2-7, is GAGVSQSPRYKVTKRGQDVALRCDPISGHVSLYWYRQALGQGPEFLTYFNYEAQQDKSGLPNDRFSAERPEGSISTLTIQRTEQRDSAMYRCASSSRVEQYFGPGTRLTVT.

The chain's CDR3 is CASSPQGGAYNEQFF. The CDR3 bases are TGCGCCAGCAGCCCACAGGGGGGCGCCTACAATGAGCAGTTCTTC. The genes are TRBV4-3 and TRBJ2-1, with 8 bases matching TRBD1. CDR3 size: 15 residues. The ends lost 4 bases at V and 2 bases at J; junction bases unmatched: 4. Germline V CDR1 and CDR2: LGHNA, YSLEER.

This clone has only one observation. The chain is built from TRBV11-2 and TRBJ2-1; D unresolved. CDR1 is SGHAT and CDR2 is FQNNGV in the germline V gene. V shed 2 bases and J shed 0 bases, with 8 bases lying between them. The CDR3 is 15 residues long. The CDR3 sequence is CASSLSPSSYNEQFF. CDR3 bases: TGTGCCAGCAGCTTATCCCCAAGCTCCTACAATGAGCAGTTCTTC.

This rearrangement joins TRBV7-8 to TRBJ2-2; 8 bases line up with TRBD2. J lost 0 bases, V lost 10 bases, and 10 bases had no gene match. This CDR3 is built from 16 residues. From germline, CDR1 is SGHVS and CDR2 FQNEAQ. The CDR3, as DNA: TGTGCCACCGAGCGGGAGTGGGGCCCGAACACCGGGGAGCTGTTTTTT. Its translation: CATEREWGPNTGELFF.